Detailed here is one T cell receptor beta chain. Antigen specificity is unknown. TPEX cells were early memory CD8+ T cells (CCR7+ PD-1+ TIGIT+) that had exhausted-like traits. Extraction of RNA, which was performed with an RNeasy Mini Kit, drew on duplicate vials of about 160,000 sorted CD8+ T cells per subset. This sample stems from a study of human CD8 memory T cell subsets. General study findings and limits: Going by Chao1 estimates, stem-like memory T cells seemed to be more diverse than precursor exhausted T cells.

Making the TCR beta libraries relied on UMI-labeled 5' RACE. TCRdb reanalyzed the 5' RACE reads, giving one entry per CDR3 protein sequence and no DNA. This table holds thousands of distinct CDR3 sequences. The sequence was collected from a human donor in good health. The sample consisted of CD8+ T cells from PBMCs.

CDR3: CASSTVRTAQYF. The V gene is TRBV5-6, the J gene TRBJ2-7; TCRdb names TRBD1, which stays unverified in the absence of DNA. Per germline, CDR1 SGHDT and CDR2 YYEEEE. The CDR3 runs 12 residues.